The next 21 T cell receptor beta chains were all read from a single sample in a study of T cell responses to AZD1222 COVID-19 vaccine. This table comes from immunoSEQ multiplex PCR, and its TCRdb copy is limited to in-frame clones, with some not included. In the table there are roughly 120,000 clones, 81% of which are singletons. The sequencing here drew on peripheral blood, taken on day 0 of AZD1222 vaccination. Receptors originate from an adult in good health.

V is TRBV4-3 and J is TRBJ2-1; weak D call: TRBD2 (5 bases). Germline assignment: CDR1 LGHNA and CDR2 YSLEER. The CDR3 runs to 17 residues. Trimming removed 0 bases from V and 7 bases from J, with 19 bases in between. CDR3 sequence (DNA): TGCGCCAGCAGCCAAGATTTAATGTTGGGCGGACTTAATGAGCAGTTCTTC. It translates to CASSQDLMLGGLNEQFF.

This clone is medium-sized in the sample. CDR3 residues: CASSFADGAYNSPLHF. CDR3 nucleotide sequence: TGCGCCAGCAGCTTCGCCGACGGTGCCTATAATTCACCCCTCCACTTT. The genes are TRBV5-1 and TRBJ1-6, with D hard to call. This CDR3 contains 16 residues. Trimming cost V 2 bases and J 2 bases, with 11 bases left between them. Germline CDR1 reads SGHRS; CDR2 reads YFSETQ.

This chain joins TRBV4-1 and TRBJ2-6; 10 bases are a match to TRBD2. With 1 base clipped from V and 4 bases from J, the junction kept 7 bases outside the gene matches. This CDR3 is 18 amino acids long. Germline-derived CDR1 and CDR2 are MGHRA and YSYEKL. CDR3 nucleotides: TGCGCCAGCAGCCAAGCCCCTAGCGGGAGTTCCGGGGCCAACGTCCTGACTTTC. Residues: CASSQAPSGSSGANVLTF.

The chain employs TRBV28 and TRBJ1-1; maybe TRBD1 (6 bases). Germline CDR1 MDHEN, CDR2 SYDVKM. The CDR3 runs to 14 residues. Trimming left V 6 bases short and J 4 bases short, with 15 bases between. CDR3 sequence: CASSGAGVGTEAFF. DNA of the CDR3: TGTGCCAGCAGCGGGGCAGGGGTGGGCACTGAAGCTTTCTTT.

The sample holds a few counts of this clone. J is TRBJ2-7 and V is TRBV24-1, with TRBD2 matching 8 bases. J gave up 5 bases and V 4 bases, and 9 bases lay outside the gene matches. The germline gives CDR1 KGHDR, CDR2 SFDVKD. The CDR3 totals 15 residues. As DNA, the CDR3 is TGTGCCACCAGTGACACGTCCGGGACTAGGGACGAGCAGTACTTC. This sequence encodes CATSDTSGTRDEQYF.

The rearrangement uses TRBV28 and TRBJ2-1; D is possibly TRBD1 (6 bases). The V end lost 7 bases, the J end lost 0 bases, and 16 bases lay between the germline ends. CDR1 MDHEN and CDR2 SYDVKM come from the germline V gene. This CDR3 spans 16 amino acids. The CDR3 loop is CASTVSTGRSYNEQFF. CDR3 in DNA: TGTGCCAGCACCGTCTCGACAGGTCGCTCCTACAATGAGCAGTTCTTC.

This clone was recorded once. The chain employs TRBV5-1 and TRBJ1-3; D gene unclear. The CDR3 runs to 15 residues. The V gene lost 0 bases and the J gene lost 5 bases, with 12 bases spanning the gap. From germline, CDR1 is SGHRS and CDR2 YFSETQ. The CDR3 protein is CASSLASEGRNTIYF. The CDR3 coding sequence is TGCGCCAGCAGCTTGGCATCTGAGGGTAGAAACACCATATATTTT. Together with reference TRBV5-1 and TRBJ1-3, the CDR3 gives the full variable domain: KAGVTQTPRYLIKTRGQQVTLSCSPISGHRSVSWYQQTPGQGLQFLFEYFSETQRNKGNFPGRFSGRQFSNSRSEMNVSTLELGDSALYLCASSLASEGRNTIYFGEGSWLTVV.

The chain carries TRBV7-2 and TRBJ2-2; TRBD2 might be the D (6 bases). This CDR3 has 16 residues. Germline V gene lookup returns CDR1 SGHTA and CDR2 FQGNSA. V was pared by 5 bases and J by 5 bases, with 18 bases between. The CDR3 reads CASSPSGSGATGELFF. In DNA form, the CDR3 reads TGTGCCAGCAGCCCCTCGGGTAGCGGAGCGACCGGGGAGCTGTTTTTT. Variable domain in full (rest from reference TRBV7-2 and TRBJ2-2): GAGVSQSPSNKVTEKGKDVELRCDPISGHTALYWYRQSLGQGLEFLIYFQGNSAPDKSGLPSDRFSAERTGGSVSTLTIQRTQQEDSAVYLCASSPSGSGATGELFFGEGSRLTVL.

The rearrangement links TRBV27 to TRBJ1-1; D is unclear. This CDR3 comprises 13 residues. Trimming removed 5 bases at V and 5 bases at J, with 12 bases between. The germline CDR1 and CDR2 sequences are MNHEY and SMNVEV (reference sequence). As DNA, the CDR3 is TGTGCCAGCAGTCGCGGCCCAAGGACTGAAGCTTTCTTT. It encodes CASSRGPRTEAFF.

This clone was observed a single time. The chain combines TRBV2 with TRBJ1-2; D is undetermined. Germline CDR1 SNHLY, CDR2 FYNNEI. V was trimmed by 6 bases and J by 10 bases, leaving 24 bases between them. This CDR3 is built from 15 residues. The CDR3 DNA reads TGTGCCAGCAGCCGACAAGCGGTTTCCCCCCGCGACTACACCTTC. Protein: CASSRQAVSPRDYTF.

The V gene is TRBV6-2 or TRBV6-3, the J gene TRBJ2-3; 7 nucleotides agree with TRBD1. The CDR3 is 15 amino acids. CDR1 is MNHEY and CDR2 is SVGEGT in the germline V gene. Trimming removed 7 bases from V and 0 bases from J; junction bases left unmatched: 7. The chain's CDR3 is CASTPTGASTDTQYF. In DNA, the CDR3 is TGTGCCAGCACCCCCACAGGGGCTAGCACAGATACGCAGTATTTT.

About this clone itself: This sample includes further DNA sequences coding for the same CDR3. V gene TRBV9 combines with J gene TRBJ2-5; 9 bases are shared with TRBD2. The CDR3 consists of 16 residues. The V gene end was trimmed by 0 bases and the J gene end by 1 base; junction bases not matched to a gene: 4. Germline assignment: CDR1 SGDLS and CDR2 YYNGEE. For the CDR3, the DNA is TGTGCCAGCAGCGTAGGGAGTAGCGGGGGCCAAGAGACCCAGTACTTC. Its translation: CASSVGSSGGQETQYF.

The table lists this clone with a few counts. V gene TRBV2 combines with J gene TRBJ1-1; 7 nucleotides match TRBD1. CDR3 length: 13 amino acids. Germline CDR1 reads SNHLY; CDR2 reads FYNNEI. The ends lost 10 bases at V and 3 bases at J; junction bases unmatched: 8. This chain's CDR3 is CATRQGGYTEAFF. CDR3 nucleotide sequence: TGTGCCACCAGACAGGGTGGGTACACTGAAGCTTTCTTT.

This clone was observed a few times. The CDR3 spells CATEAKTRANVLTF. CDR3 nucleotides: TGTGCCACCGAAGCTAAAACACGGGCCAACGTCCTGACTTTC. V and J are TRBV7-9 and TRBJ2-6, with no clear D. V was trimmed by 10 bases and J by 5 bases, leaving 15 bases between them. Germline assignment: CDR1 SEHNR and CDR2 FQNEAQ (reference sequence). CDR3 length equals 14 residues.

DNA of the CDR3: TGCGCCAGCAGTGATCCTCTGGGGACGGTCCTTAATAGCACAGATACGCAGTATTTT. This translates into CASSDPLGTVLNSTDTQYF. The rearrangement links TRBV10-1 to TRBJ2-3; tentatively, D is TRBD1 or TRBD2 (5 bases each). The CDR3 consists of 19 residues. Germline CDR1 and CDR2: WNHNN and SYGVQD (reference sequence). Trimming shortened V by 3 bases and J by 0 bases, and 22 bases separated the two germline ends.

This rearrangement joins TRBV4-1 to TRBJ2-1; D tentatively reads TRBD1 or TRBD2 (5 bases each). Germline CDR1 and CDR2: MGHRA and YSYEKL. The length of the CDR3 is 15 residues. V shed 3 bases and J shed 0 bases, with 9 bases lying between them. For the CDR3, the DNA is TGCGCCAGCAGCCAGAGGGGTATCTCCTACAATGAGCAGTTCTTC. The encoded protein is CASSQRGISYNEQFF.

There are a few counts of this clone. The chain combines TRBV18 with TRBJ2-7; 7 nucleotides align to TRBD1. This CDR3 spans 15 amino acids. The V gene's germline CDR1 is KGHSH and CDR2 LQKENI. J lost 6 bases, V lost 3 bases, and 11 bases had no gene match. The CDR3 sequence is CASSPSDRVVSEQYF. For the CDR3, the DNA is TGTGCCAGCTCACCCTCAGACAGGGTGGTGAGCGAGCAGTACTTC.

The chain couples TRBV7-9 to TRBJ1-1; D ambiguous. CDR1 is SEHNR, CDR2 FQNEAQ, per germline (reference sequence). With 6 bases removed from V and 2 bases from J, the gap between germline ends came to 7 bases. CDR3 length equals 12 residues. The CDR3 region has the DNA TGTGCCAGCAGAAAAGGTAACACTGAAGCTTTCTTT. Its protein is CASRKGNTEAFF.

The gene calls are TRBV6-5 and TRBJ1-1; D uncertain. The ends were cut back, 0 bases at V and 8 bases at J, with 10 bases in the middle. Germline-derived CDR1 and CDR2 are MNHEY and SVGAGI. The length of the CDR3 is 13 residues. CDR3 loop: CASSYSMMREAFF. The DNA for the CDR3 is TGTGCCAGCAGTTACTCGATGATGCGGGAAGCTTTCTTT.

The chain couples TRBV5-8 to TRBJ2-5; tentatively, D is TRBD1 (6 bases). Trimming stripped 6 bases from V and 3 bases from J, with 15 bases between. The CDR3 covers 14 residues. Germline CDR1 SGHTS, CDR2 YDEGEE. CDR3 amino acids: CASTRQGLKETQYF. The CDR3 bases are TGTGCCAGCACTCGGCAGGGGTTGAAAGAGACCCAGTACTTC. Full variable domain (rest looked up from reference TRBV5-8 and TRBJ2-5): EAGVTQSPTHLIKTRGQQATLRCSPISGHTSVYWYQQALGLGLQFLLWYDEGEERNRGNFPPRFSGRQFPNYSSELNVNALELEDSALYLCASTRQGLKETQYFGPGTRLLVL.

The chain uses TRBV21-1 and TRBJ2-6; TRBD1 is the table's D call and was not checked against the DNA. TRBV21-1 is noted as a pseudogene. This CDR3 is built from 17 residues. Here the CDR3 reads CASSKGGTNSGANVLTF. CDR3 coding DNA: TGTGCCAGCAGCAAAGGGGGCACGAACTCAGGGGCCAACGTCCTGACTTTC.